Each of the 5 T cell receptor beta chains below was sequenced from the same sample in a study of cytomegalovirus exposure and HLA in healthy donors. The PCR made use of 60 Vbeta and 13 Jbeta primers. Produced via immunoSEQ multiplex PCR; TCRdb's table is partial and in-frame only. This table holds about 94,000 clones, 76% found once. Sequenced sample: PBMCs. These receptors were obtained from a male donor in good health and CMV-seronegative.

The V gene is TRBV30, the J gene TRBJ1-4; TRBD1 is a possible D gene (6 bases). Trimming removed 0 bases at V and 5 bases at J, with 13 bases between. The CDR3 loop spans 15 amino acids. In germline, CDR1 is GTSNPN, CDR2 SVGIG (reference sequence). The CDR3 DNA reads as TGTGCCTGGAGTGTACAAGGGGGAGCGAATGAAAAACTGTTTTTT. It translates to CAWSVQGGANEKLFF.

The CDR3 protein is CASSENSSSYEQYF. CDR3 nucleotides: TGTGCCAGCAGTGAAAACTCGAGCTCCTACGAGCAGTACTTC. The chain employs TRBV6-4 and TRBJ2-7, with D hard to call. The CDR3 covers 14 residues. Germline loops: CDR1 MRHNA, CDR2 SNTAGT. V shed 3 bases and J shed 0 bases, with 9 bases lying between them.

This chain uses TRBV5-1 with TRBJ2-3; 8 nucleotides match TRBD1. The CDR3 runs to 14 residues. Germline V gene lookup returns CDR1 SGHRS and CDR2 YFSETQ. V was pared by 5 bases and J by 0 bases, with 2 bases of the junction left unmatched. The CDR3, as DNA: TGCGCCAGCAGTGGACAGGGAAGCACAGATACGCAGTATTTT. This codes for CASSGQGSTDTQYF.

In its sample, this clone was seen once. Here the CDR3 reads CASSLVRPTGANVLTF. CDR3 nucleotides: TGTGCCAGCAGCTTGGTGAGGCCGACTGGGGCCAACGTCCTGACTTTC. The chain uses TRBV11-2 and TRBJ2-6; D is ambiguous. The CDR3 is 16 amino acids. Germline lookup yields CDR1 SGHAT and CDR2 FQNNGV. V lost 3 bases and J 2 bases, leaving 11 bases between the germline ends.

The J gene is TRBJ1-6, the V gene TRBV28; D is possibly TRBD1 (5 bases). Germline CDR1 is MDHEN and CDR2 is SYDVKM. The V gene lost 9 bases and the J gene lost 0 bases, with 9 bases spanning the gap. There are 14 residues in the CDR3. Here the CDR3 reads CASRQSSYNSPLHF. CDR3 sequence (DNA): TGTGCCAGTCGACAGAGCTCCTATAATTCACCCCTCCACTTT.